This T cell receptor beta chain appears in the sequencing data of a study of blood T cell repertoires in COVID-19. Generated by immunoSEQ multiplex PCR, the TCRdb table keeps only in-frame clones and is missing some. The sample lists roughly 220,000 clones, roughly 84% seen once, with less than 6.5% in the top ten. This clone was observed a single time. CDR1 is SGHVS, CDR2 FNYEAQ, per germline. The V end lost 1 base, the J end lost 2 bases, and 9 bases lay between the germline ends. The CDR3 sequence is 15 residues long. This chain joins TRBV7-6 and TRBJ2-1; D may be TRBD2 (6 bases). The material sequenced was peripheral blood. This TCR was recovered from a woman aged 55-70 years who had recovered from COVID-19. The CDR3 sequence: CASSLVPGAYNEQFF. The CDR3 DNA is TGTGCCAGCAGCTTAGTTCCGGGGGCCTACAATGAGCAGTTCTTC.